These 19 T cell receptor beta chains originate from one sample sequenced in a study of T-cell reconstitution after alpha-beta-depleted transplantation in children. The library targeted TCRbeta and was prepared with unique molecular identifiers. TCRdb re-derived calls from the PCR reads in MiXCR, one entry per CDR3 protein. The data contain 800,000 to 1,000,000 distinct CDR3 sequences, about 26% of them singletons. The specimen was PBMCs, mostly from graft donor cells, collected 360 days after TCRalphabeta/CD19-depleted stem cell transplant. The receptors originated from a boy less than two years old who had a stem cell transplant for SCID, so the T cells may come from the graft donor.

This chain joins TRBV7-2 and TRBJ2-5, with a weak D call TRBD2 (7 bases). The CDR3 consists of 15 residues. Germline loops: CDR1 SGHTA, CDR2 FQGNSA. Trimming removed 5 bases from V and 1 base from J, with 14 bases in between. The CDR3 DNA reads as TGTGCCAGCAGCACGCCGCGGGGGCGCCAAGAGACCCAGTACTTC. It codes for CASSTPRGRQETQYF.

This clonotype was picked up many times. The chain has TRBV5-6 and TRBJ2-3, with TRBD1 identical over 9 bases. This CDR3 has 16 amino acids. Germline lookup yields CDR1 SGHDT and CDR2 YYEEEE. V was pared by 3 bases and J by 4 bases, with 9 bases of the junction left unmatched. The CDR3 DNA sequence: TGTGCCAGCAGCTGGAGGTCGGGACAGGGTGCAGATACGCAGTATTTT. Translating gives CASSWRSGQGADTQYF.

CDR3 in amino acids: CASSLDSKGTGELFF. The CDR3 DNA sequence: TGTGCCAGCAGCTTAGATTCGAAAGGCACCGGGGAGCTGTTTTTT. The chain recombines TRBV7-9 with TRBJ2-2; D not resolved. The ends were cut back, 1 base at V and 4 bases at J, with 10 bases in the middle. CDR3 length: 15 residues. CDR1 is SEHNR and CDR2 is FQNEAQ in the germline V gene (reference sequence).

The chain combines TRBV4-2 with TRBJ2-7; D not certain. The V and J ends lost 0 bases and 3 bases respectively, with 6 bases between them. Germline V CDR1 and CDR2: LGHNA, YNFKEQ. The CDR3 has 13 amino acids. The CDR3: CASSQEMYYEQYF. CDR3 coding DNA: TGTGCCAGCAGCCAAGAGATGTACTACGAGCAGTACTTC.

This clonotype was counted a few times. This chain connects TRBV5-6 to TRBJ2-1; D remains ambiguous. V lost 4 bases and J 0 bases, leaving 14 bases between the germline ends. Germline CDR1 and CDR2: SGHDT and YYEEEE. The CDR3 loop spans 16 amino acids. The CDR3 reads CASSQTTPSSYNEQFF. CDR3 in DNA: TGTGCCAGCAGCCAGACAACCCCGAGCTCCTACAATGAGCAGTTCTTC.

This clonotype appeared a few times. The chain uses TRBV5-1 and TRBJ2-7; no firm D call. This CDR3 is built from 13 residues. The germline V gene encodes CDR1 SGHRS and CDR2 YFSETQ. With 0 bases removed from V and 6 bases from J, the gap between germline ends came to 10 bases. The CDR3 nucleotides read TGCGCCAGCAGCTTGGCCGGACCGGGCGAGCAGTACTTC. It is translated as CASSLAGPGEQYF.

This clonotype was observed a few times. The chain combines TRBV20-1 with TRBJ2-7, with TRBD1 as a possible D gene (6 bases). Trimming took 0 bases from V and 5 from J, leaving 17 bases between them. Germline CDR1 reads DFQATT; CDR2 reads SNEGSKA (reference sequence). There are 15 residues in the CDR3. CDR3 in DNA: TGCAGTGCTAGAGAGAAACAGGGTTTTGTCAACGAGCAGTACTTC. Translating it yields CSAREKQGFVNEQYF.

This clonotype was recorded at least ten times. This chain connects TRBV12-3 or TRBV12-4 to TRBJ1-5; no clear D gene. Trimming pared 5 bases from V and 3 bases from J, leaving 5 bases between. This CDR3 spans 12 amino acids. The CDR3 bases are TGTGCCAGCAGTGCCCCCAATCAGCCCCAGCATTTT. Residues: CASSAPNQPQHF.

This clonotype appeared a few times. The CDR3 region has the DNA TGCAGTGCTAGAGGCTTAACCGGGACAGGGGGCAAAAGGGTCACTGAAGCTTTCTTT. This encodes CSARGLTGTGGKRVTEAFF. V and J are TRBV20-1 and TRBJ1-1; 12 positions agree with TRBD1. The V gene end was trimmed by 1 base and the J gene end by 4 bases; junction bases not matched to a gene: 16. Germline CDR1 DFQATT, CDR2 SNEGSKA (reference sequence). There are 19 residues in the CDR3.

The chain is built from TRBV2 and TRBJ1-5; 11 bases line up with TRBD1. The ends lost 6 bases at V and 6 bases at J; junction bases unmatched: 7. The length of the CDR3 is 15 residues. Per germline, CDR1 SNHLY and CDR2 FYNNEI. CDR3 DNA sequence: TGTGCCAGCAGCCCTAGGACAGGGGGCATTCAGCCCCAGCATTTT. It is translated as CASSPRTGGIQPQHF. Together with reference TRBV2 and TRBJ1-5, the CDR3 gives the full variable domain: EPEVTQTPSHQVTQMGQEVILRCVPISNHLYFYWYRQILGQKVEFLVSFYNNEISEKSEIFDDQFSVERPDGSNFTLKIRSTKLEDSAMYFCASSPRTGGIQPQHFGDGTRLSIL.

This clonotype was recorded a few times. The chain employs TRBV4-3 and TRBJ2-3; 9 positions agree with TRBD2. V trimming: 4 bases; J trimming: 0 bases; junction bases outside the gene matches: 11. CDR1 and CDR2 from the germline V gene are LGHNA and YSLEER. This CDR3 spans 18 amino acids. The CDR3: CASSLSAGGSTSTDTQYF. The DNA of the CDR3 is TGCGCCAGCAGCCTGTCAGCGGGGGGATCAACGAGCACAGATACGCAGTATTTT.

The gene calls are TRBV11-2 and TRBJ2-7, with D possibly TRBD2 on 5 matching bases. There are 15 residues in the CDR3. Germline V lookup: CDR1 SGHAT, CDR2 FQNNGV. Trimming took 5 bases from V and 0 from J, leaving 14 bases between them. In DNA form, the CDR3 reads TGTGCCAGCAGCCAATCATCGGGGATCTCCTACGAGCAGTACTTC. Translation: CASSQSSGISYEQYF. Looking up the rest from reference TRBV11-2 and TRBJ2-7 gives the full variable domain: EAGVAQSPRYKIIEKRQSVAFWCNPISGHATLYWYQQILGQGPKLLIQFQNNGVVDDSQLPKDRFSAERLKGVDSTLKIQPAKLEDSAVYLCASSQSSGISYEQYFGPGTRLTVT.

This clonotype was counted many times. V usage is TRBV14 and J usage is TRBJ1-1; weak D call: TRBD1 (5 bases). The germline V and J ends were trimmed by 4 bases and 4 bases, with 10 bases remaining between them. The CDR3 is 13 residues long. Germline CDR1 is SGHDN and CDR2 is FVKESK. The CDR3 loop is CASSPGLGTEAFF. As DNA, the CDR3 is TGTGCCAGCAGCCCGGGGCTGGGCACTGAAGCTTTCTTT.

The CDR3 loop is CASSFQLREAFF. The CDR3 DNA reads TGTGCCAGCAGTTTCCAACTCCGGGAAGCTTTCTTT. The chain links TRBV12-3 or TRBV12-4 to TRBJ1-1; D is undetermined. The CDR3 covers 12 residues. V was pared by 3 bases and J by 8 bases, with 10 bases between.

This clonotype was seen only once. The chain joins TRBV28 to TRBJ2-7; D is perhaps TRBD2 (6 bases). CDR1 MDHEN and CDR2 SYDVKM come from the germline V gene. V was clipped by 6 bases and J by 4 bases, with 22 bases between them. The CDR3 has 16 amino acids. For the CDR3, the DNA is TGTGCCAGCAGGACCGCAGGGACTCTTAGTTCGTACGAGCAGTACTTC. Translation gives CASRTAGTLSSYEQYF.

DNA of the CDR3: TGCGCCAGCAGCTTGGAGGGACAGGGGGGTCAGCCCCAGCATTTT. Amino acid sequence: CASSLEGQGGQPQHF. The chain employs TRBV5-1 and TRBJ1-5; 11 bases match TRBD1. V trimming: 0 bases; J trimming: 6 bases; junction bases outside the gene matches: 2. CDR3 length: 15 residues. The V gene's germline CDR1 is SGHRS and CDR2 YFSETQ.

The chain employs TRBV12-3 or TRBV12-4 and TRBJ2-3, with D perhaps being TRBD1 or TRBD2 (5 bases each). This CDR3 is built from 14 residues. Trimming stripped 3 bases from V and 5 bases from J, with 12 bases between. For the CDR3, the DNA is TGTGCCAGCAGTTTCCCGGGGCGACAAGATACGCAGTATTTT. Translating gives CASSFPGRQDTQYF.

The V and J genes are TRBV5-6 and TRBJ2-1; D is possibly TRBD1 (6 bases). The V gene's germline CDR1 is SGHDT and CDR2 YYEEEE. The CDR3 loop spans 13 amino acids. The germline V and J ends were trimmed by 7 bases and 7 bases, with 15 bases remaining between them. CDR3 sequence (DNA): TGTGCCAGCTCAGGGGTCGCCCGGAATGAGCAGTTCTTC. It encodes CASSGVARNEQFF.

In its sample, this clonotype was seen a few times. The chain couples TRBV18 to TRBJ2-7; D perhaps matches TRBD2 (5 bases). From germline, CDR1 is KGHSH and CDR2 LQKENI. Trimming stripped 5 bases from V and 5 bases from J, with 19 bases between. CDR3 length equals 15 residues. This CDR3 is CASSSFGLPADEQYF. The DNA of the CDR3 is TGTGCCAGCTCATCCTTCGGACTCCCGGCGGACGAGCAGTACTTC. Together with reference TRBV18 and TRBJ2-7, the CDR3 gives the full variable domain: NAGVMQNPRHLVRRRGQEARLRCSPMKGHSHVYWYRQLPEEGLKFMVYLQKENIIDESGMPKERFSAEFPKEGPSILRIQQVVRGDSAAYFCASSSFGLPADEQYFGPGTRLTVT.